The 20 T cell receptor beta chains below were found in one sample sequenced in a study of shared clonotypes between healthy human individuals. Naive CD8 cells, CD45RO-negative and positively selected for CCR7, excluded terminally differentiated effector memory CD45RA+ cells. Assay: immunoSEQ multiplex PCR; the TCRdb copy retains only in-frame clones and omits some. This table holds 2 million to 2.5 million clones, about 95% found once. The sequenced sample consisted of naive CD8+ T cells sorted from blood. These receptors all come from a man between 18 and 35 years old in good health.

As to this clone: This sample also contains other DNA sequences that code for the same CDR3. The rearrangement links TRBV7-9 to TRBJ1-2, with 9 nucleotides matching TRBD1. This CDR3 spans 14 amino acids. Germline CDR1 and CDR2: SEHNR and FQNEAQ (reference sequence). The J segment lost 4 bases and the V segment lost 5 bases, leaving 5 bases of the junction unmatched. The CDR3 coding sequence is TGTGCCAGCAGCAGTGGACAGGGGCTCTATGGCTACACCTTC. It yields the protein CASSSGQGLYGYTF.

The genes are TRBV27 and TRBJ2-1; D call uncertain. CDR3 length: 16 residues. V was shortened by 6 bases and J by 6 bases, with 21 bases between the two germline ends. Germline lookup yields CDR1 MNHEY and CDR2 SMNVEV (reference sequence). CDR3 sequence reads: CASSSRGEKILNEQFF. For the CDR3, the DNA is TGTGCCAGCAGCTCACGAGGAGAAAAGATTCTCAATGAGCAGTTCTTC.

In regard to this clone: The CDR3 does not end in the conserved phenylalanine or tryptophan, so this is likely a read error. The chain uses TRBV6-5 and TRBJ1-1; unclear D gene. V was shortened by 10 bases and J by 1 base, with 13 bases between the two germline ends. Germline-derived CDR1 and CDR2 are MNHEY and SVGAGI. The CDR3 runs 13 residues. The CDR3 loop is CATSKSGNTEAFL. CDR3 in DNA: TGTGCCACCTCGAAGTCGGGGAACACTGAAGCTTTCCTT.

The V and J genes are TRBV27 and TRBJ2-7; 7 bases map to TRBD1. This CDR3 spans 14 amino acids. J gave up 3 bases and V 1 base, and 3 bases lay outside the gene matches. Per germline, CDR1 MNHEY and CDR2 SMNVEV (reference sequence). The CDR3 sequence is CASSLLGQFYEQYF. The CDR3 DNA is TGTGCCAGCAGTTTATTGGGACAGTTCTACGAGCAGTACTTC.

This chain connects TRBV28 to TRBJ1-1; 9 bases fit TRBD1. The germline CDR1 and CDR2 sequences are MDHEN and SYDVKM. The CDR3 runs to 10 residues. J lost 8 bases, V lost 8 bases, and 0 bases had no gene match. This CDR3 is CASGQGEAFF. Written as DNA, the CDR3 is TGTGCCAGCGGACAGGGGGAAGCTTTCTTT.

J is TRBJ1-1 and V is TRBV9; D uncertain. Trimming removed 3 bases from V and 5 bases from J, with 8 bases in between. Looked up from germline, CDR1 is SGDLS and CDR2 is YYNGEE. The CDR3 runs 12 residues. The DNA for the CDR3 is TGTGCCAGCAGCGCTCAGCTGACTGAAGCTTTCTTT. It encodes CASSAQLTEAFF. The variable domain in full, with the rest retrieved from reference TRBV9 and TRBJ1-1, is DSGVTQTPKHLITATGQRVTLRCSPRSGDLSVYWYQQSLDQGLQFLIQYYNGEERAKGNILERFSAQQFPDLHSELNLSSLELGDSALYFCASSAQLTEAFFGQGTRLTVV.

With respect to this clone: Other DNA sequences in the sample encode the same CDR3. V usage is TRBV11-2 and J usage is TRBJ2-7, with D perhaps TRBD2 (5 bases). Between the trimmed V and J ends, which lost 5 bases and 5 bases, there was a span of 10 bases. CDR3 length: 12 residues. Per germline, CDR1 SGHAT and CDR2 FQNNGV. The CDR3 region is CASSPTGDEQYF. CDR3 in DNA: TGTGCCAGCAGCCCTACCGGGGACGAGCAGTACTTC.

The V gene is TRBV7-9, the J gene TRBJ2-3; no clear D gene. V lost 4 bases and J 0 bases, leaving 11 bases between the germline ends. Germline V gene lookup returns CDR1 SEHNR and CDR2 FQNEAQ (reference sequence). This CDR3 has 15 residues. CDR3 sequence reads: CASSSRQTSTDTQYF. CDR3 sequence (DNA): TGTGCCAGCAGCTCAAGGCAGACTAGCACAGATACGCAGTATTTT.

The CDR3 loop reads CASSPTPLGSNEKLFF. DNA of the CDR3: TGTGCCAGCAGCCCTACCCCCCTTGGGTCTAATGAAAAACTGTTTTTT. V gene TRBV5-4 combines with J gene TRBJ1-4, with unresolved D. V was cut by 4 bases and J by 3 bases, with 16 bases left in between. In germline, CDR1 is SGHNT, CDR2 YYREEE (reference sequence). This CDR3 spans 16 amino acids.

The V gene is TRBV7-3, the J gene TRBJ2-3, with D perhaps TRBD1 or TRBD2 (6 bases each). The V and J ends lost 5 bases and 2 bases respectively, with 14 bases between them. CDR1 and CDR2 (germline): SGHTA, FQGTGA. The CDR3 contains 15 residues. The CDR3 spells CASSLRGDYTDTQYF. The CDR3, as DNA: TGTGCCAGCAGCCTAAGGGGGGATTACACAGATACGCAGTATTTT.

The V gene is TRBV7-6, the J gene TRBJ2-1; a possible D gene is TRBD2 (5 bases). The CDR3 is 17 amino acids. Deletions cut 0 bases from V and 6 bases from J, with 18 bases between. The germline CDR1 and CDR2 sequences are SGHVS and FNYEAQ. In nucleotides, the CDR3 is TGTGCCAGCAGCTTAGCGTCAGAGGGATCCCTTCTCAATGAGCAGTTCTTC. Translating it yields CASSLASEGSLLNEQFF.

The CDR3 protein is CASSYNGAGSYEQYF. The CDR3 nucleotides read TGTGCCAGCAGTTACAATGGGGCAGGGTCCTACGAGCAGTACTTC. The V call is TRBV6-5, the J call TRBJ2-7; maybe TRBD1 (5 bases). Germline loops: CDR1 MNHEY, CDR2 SVGAGI. V dropped 2 bases and J dropped 1 base, with 12 bases sitting between them. The CDR3 loop spans 15 amino acids.

Written as DNA, the CDR3 is TGCGCCAGCAGCAAAGCCCCCGGGGTCTACGAGCAGTACTTC. Protein product: CASSKAPGVYEQYF. The gene calls are TRBV4-1 and TRBJ2-7; maybe TRBD2 (5 bases). V dropped 5 bases and J dropped 3 bases, with 14 bases sitting between them. The length of the CDR3 is 14 residues. Germline lookup yields CDR1 MGHRA and CDR2 YSYEKL.

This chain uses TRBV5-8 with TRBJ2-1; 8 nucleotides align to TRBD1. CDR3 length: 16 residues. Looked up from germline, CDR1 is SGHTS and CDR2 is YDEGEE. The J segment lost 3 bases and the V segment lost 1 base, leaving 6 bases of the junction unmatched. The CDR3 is CASSLFGRGLYNEQFF. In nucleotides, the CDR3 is TGTGCCAGCAGCTTGTTTGGCAGGGGGCTCTACAATGAGCAGTTCTTC.

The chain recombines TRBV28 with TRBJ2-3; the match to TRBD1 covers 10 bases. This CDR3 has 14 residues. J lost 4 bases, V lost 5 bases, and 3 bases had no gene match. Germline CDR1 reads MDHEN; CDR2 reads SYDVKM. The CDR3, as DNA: TGTGCCAGCAGTCGGGACAGGGGCCCAGATACGCAGTATTTT. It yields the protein CASSRDRGPDTQYF. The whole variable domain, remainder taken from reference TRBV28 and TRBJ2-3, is DVKVTQSSRYLVKRTGEKVFLECVQDMDHENMFWYRQDPGLGLRLIYFSYDVKMKEKGDIPEGYSVSREKKERFSLILESASTNQTSMYLCASSRDRGPDTQYFGPGTRLTVL.

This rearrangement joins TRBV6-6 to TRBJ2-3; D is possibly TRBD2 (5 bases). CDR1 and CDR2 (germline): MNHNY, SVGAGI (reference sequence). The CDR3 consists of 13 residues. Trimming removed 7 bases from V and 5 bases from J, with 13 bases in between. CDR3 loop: CASKADWRDTQYF. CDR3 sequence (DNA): TGTGCCAGCAAAGCGGACTGGAGAGATACGCAGTATTTT.

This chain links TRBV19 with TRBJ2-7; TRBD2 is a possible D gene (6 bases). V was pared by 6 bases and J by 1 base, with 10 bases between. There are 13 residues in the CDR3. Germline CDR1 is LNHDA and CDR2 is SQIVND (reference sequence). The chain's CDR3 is CASSWRDSYEQYF. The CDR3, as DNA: TGTGCCAGTAGCTGGAGGGATTCCTACGAGCAGTACTTC.

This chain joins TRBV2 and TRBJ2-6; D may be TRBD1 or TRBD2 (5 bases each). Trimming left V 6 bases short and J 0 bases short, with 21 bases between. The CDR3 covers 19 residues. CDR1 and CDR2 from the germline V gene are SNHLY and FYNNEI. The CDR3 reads CASRSIGDPKFSGANVLTF. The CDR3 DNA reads TGTGCCAGCAGGTCGATAGGGGACCCAAAATTCTCTGGGGCCAACGTCCTGACTTTC.

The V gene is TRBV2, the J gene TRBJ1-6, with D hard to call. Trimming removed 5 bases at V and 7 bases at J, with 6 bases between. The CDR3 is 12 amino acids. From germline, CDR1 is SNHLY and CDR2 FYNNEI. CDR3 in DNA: TGTGCCAGCAGTTCTTACAATTCACCCCTCCACTTT. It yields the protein CASSSYNSPLHF. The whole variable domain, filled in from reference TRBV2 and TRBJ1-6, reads EPEVTQTPSHQVTQMGQEVILRCVPISNHLYFYWYRQILGQKVEFLVSFYNNEISEKSEIFDDQFSVERPDGSNFTLKIRSTKLEDSAMYFCASSSYNSPLHFGNGTRLTVT.

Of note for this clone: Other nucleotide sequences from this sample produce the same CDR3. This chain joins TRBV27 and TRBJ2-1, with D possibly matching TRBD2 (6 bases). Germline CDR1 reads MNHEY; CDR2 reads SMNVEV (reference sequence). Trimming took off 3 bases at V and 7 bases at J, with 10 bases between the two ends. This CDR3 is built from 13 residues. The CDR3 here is CASSFSGGNEQFF. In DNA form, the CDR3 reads TGTGCCAGCAGTTTTAGCGGCGGGAATGAGCAGTTCTTC.